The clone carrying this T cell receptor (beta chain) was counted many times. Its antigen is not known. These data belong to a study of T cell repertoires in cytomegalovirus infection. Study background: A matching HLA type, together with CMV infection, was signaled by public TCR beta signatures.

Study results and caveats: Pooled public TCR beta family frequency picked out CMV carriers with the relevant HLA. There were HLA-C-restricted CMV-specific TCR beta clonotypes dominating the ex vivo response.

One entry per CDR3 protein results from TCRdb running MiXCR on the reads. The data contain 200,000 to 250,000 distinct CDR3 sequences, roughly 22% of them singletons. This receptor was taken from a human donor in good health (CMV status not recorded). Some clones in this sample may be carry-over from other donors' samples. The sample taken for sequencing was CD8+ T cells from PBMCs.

CDR3 protein: CSARAQSGADLADDGYTF. The CDR3 DNA sequence: TGCAGTGCTAGGGCCCAGAGTGGGGCAGACCTAGCCGACGATGGCTACACCTTC. J is TRBJ1-2 and V is TRBV20-1; a possible D gene is TRBD1 (5 bases). Trimming took off 3 bases at V and 6 bases at J, with 29 bases between the two ends. Germline assignment: CDR1 DFQATT and CDR2 SNEGSKA (reference sequence). CDR3 length: 18 amino acids.